What follows are 6 T cell receptor beta chains derived from one specimen sequenced in a study of blood T cells in healthy people across ages. PCR was performed a second time for about 7 to 12 cycles using a sample-barcoded 5' primer and a J-beta primer mix. TCRdb reanalysed the 5' RACE reads using MiXCR and keeps one entry per CDR3 protein. The sample has under 850,000 distinct CDR3 sequences, around 34% seen once. The sequencing sample was made of blood. These receptors all stem from a man younger than 35 in good health.

This sequence joins TRBV6-5 and TRBJ1-1; D may be TRBD1 (5 bases). The CDR3 sequence is 15 residues long. V lost 7 bases and J 1 base, leaving 16 bases between the germline ends. Germline assignment: CDR1 MNHEY and CDR2 SVGAGI. The CDR3 DNA sequence: TGTGCCAGCACCGCGGGGCTGAGAGGGAACACTGAAGCTTTCTTT. Translated: CASTAGLRGNTEAFF.

This clonotype was seen many times. V usage is TRBV12-3 or TRBV12-4 and J usage is TRBJ2-5; maybe TRBD2 (6 bases). V gave up 4 bases and J gave up 0 bases, with 6 bases separating them. CDR3 length: 13 amino acids. This CDR3 is CASSWDYQETQYF. The CDR3 DNA reads TGTGCCAGCAGTTGGGACTACCAAGAGACCCAGTACTTC.

The V and J genes are TRBV3-1 and TRBJ2-7, with D possibly being TRBD1 or TRBD2 (5 bases each). Germline CDR1 is LGHDT and CDR2 is YNNKEL (reference sequence). The CDR3 has 15 residues. V gave up 4 bases and J gave up 3 bases, with 16 bases separating them. CDR3 sequence (DNA): TGTGCCAGCAGCCCCCGGGGCAGGGCTTTCTACGAGCAGTACTTC. Translated: CASSPRGRAFYEQYF.

This clonotype was counted at least ten times. The rearrangement links TRBV2 to TRBJ2-3, with 12 nucleotides matching TRBD2. Per the germline V gene, CDR1 is SNHLY and CDR2 is FYNNEI. The J segment lost 6 bases and the V segment lost 6 bases, leaving 10 bases of the junction unmatched. The CDR3 runs to 16 residues. CDR3 sequence: CASSPSSGGALDTQYF. In DNA form, the CDR3 reads TGTGCCAGCAGCCCCTCTAGCGGGGGGGCCTTGGATACGCAGTATTTT.

This clonotype has more than one count but fewer than ten. The chain has TRBV7-2 and TRBJ2-3; possibly TRBD1 for D (6 bases). Per germline, CDR1 SGHTA and CDR2 FQGNSA. Trimming cost V 3 bases and J 1 base, with 8 bases left between them. This CDR3 is 14 amino acids long. The CDR3 here is CASSLDSRTDTQYF. CDR3 bases: TGTGCCAGCAGCTTGGACAGCCGCACAGATACGCAGTATTTT.

This clonotype was seen a few times. V usage is TRBV30 and J usage is TRBJ1-2; D is undetermined. V was shortened by 4 bases and J by 3 bases, with 9 bases between the two germline ends. Germline V lookup: CDR1 GTSNPN, CDR2 SVGIG (reference sequence). The CDR3 has 12 amino acids. The CDR3 loop is CAWNGGHYGYTF. CDR3 bases: TGTGCCTGGAACGGCGGACACTATGGCTACACCTTC.